This is a list of T cell receptor beta chains from one sample in a study of cytomegalovirus exposure and HLA in healthy donors. TCRdb's table, derived via immunoSEQ multiplex PCR, lists solely in-frame clones and lacks some. The table has around 210,000 clones, roughly 77% seen once; the top ten hold about 0.36%. The sequencing input was PBMCs. Receptors originate from a male donor in good health and CMV-seropositive. Both conserved end residues are part of each CDR3. Each record gives: CDR3 DNA, CDR3 protein, D gene, J gene, V gene, clone size. The D gene is left open where the match is weak. Clone size is not always given. Where it is, it says once, few, many or a class for expanded clones.

DNA: TGTGCCAGTAGGCCTACAGGTAGCAATCAGCCCCAGCATTTT
CDR3: CASRPTGSNQPQHF
D: .
J: TRBJ1-5
V: TRBV19
size: .

DNA: TGTGCCAGCAGCCCCGAGGGGAAGCGGGGGCCCGAAGCTAGCACAGATACGCAGTATTTT
CDR3: CASSPEGKRGPEASTDTQYF
D: TRBD2
J: TRBJ2-3
V: TRBV5-4
size: .

DNA: TGTGCCAGCAACCGGATACAGGGTGGGGAAAAACTGTTTTTT
CDR3: CASNRIQGGEKLFF
D: .
J: TRBJ1-4
V: TRBV6-5
size: .

DNA: TGTGCCAGCAGCTTAACGGAACAGGGGTCGGGCTACACCTTC
CDR3: CASSLTEQGSGYTF
D: TRBD1
J: TRBJ1-2
V: TRBV7-9
size: once

DNA: TGTGCCAGCAGCTTGGATAATACTGAAGCTTTCTTT
CDR3: CASSLDNTEAFF
D: .
J: TRBJ1-1
V: TRBV5-6
size: once

DNA: TGTGCCAGCAGTGGTGTAGGGACTAGCGGGAGGGCCACTGGGGAGACCCAGTACTTC
CDR3: CASSGVGTSGRATGETQYF
D: TRBD2
J: TRBJ2-5
V: TRBV6-1
size: .

DNA: TGTGCCAGCAGTCCCACAGGGGCGTCGGATGGCTACACCTTC
CDR3: CASSPTGASDGYTF
D: TRBD1
J: TRBJ1-2
V: TRBV27
size: .

DNA: TGTGCCAGCAGCCAGGGACAGCCCAATCAGCCCCAGCATTTT
CDR3: CASSQGQPNQPQHF
D: TRBD1
J: TRBJ1-5
V: TRBV7-9
size: .

DNA: TGTGCCAGCAGCCTGACGGGGGGAGCTGGAGAGACCCAGTACTTC
CDR3: CASSLTGGAGETQYF
D: TRBD2
J: TRBJ2-5
V: TRBV6-4
size: .

DNA: TGTGCCAGCAGCCCCCGGGACTTAGAAAGGCCTAGGGGGCAGTATTTT
CDR3: CASSPRDLERPRGQYF
D: .
J: TRBJ2-3
V: TRBV7-9
size: once

DNA: TGTGCCACCAGCAGAGATCGACTAGCCGAGCAGTACTTC
CDR3: CATSRDRLAEQYF
D: TRBD2
J: TRBJ2-7
V: TRBV15
size: .

DNA: TGCGCCAGCAGCCCCAGCCCCCTAGCGCATACGCAGTATTTT
CDR3: CASSPSPLAHTQYF
D: .
J: TRBJ2-3
V: TRBV4-3
size: once

DNA: TGCGCCAGCAGCCAAGGTGTGGAAAGGGGATCAGGTGGCTACACCTTC
CDR3: CASSQGVERGSGGYTF
D: .
J: TRBJ1-2
V: TRBV4-3
size: .

DNA: TGTGCCAGCAGCTTAAGGGTTGGGGGACTAGCATCCTACGAGCAGTACTTC
CDR3: CASSLRVGGLASYEQYF
D: TRBD2
J: TRBJ2-7
V: TRBV7-2
size: .

DNA: TGTGCCAGCAGCCCCGAGACATCAGCCTACGAGCAGTACTTC
CDR3: CASSPETSAYEQYF
D: .
J: TRBJ2-7
V: TRBV7-2
size: .

DNA: TGTGCCAGCAGTTTGCGACTAGCGGGATTAAATGAGCAGTTCTTC
CDR3: CASSLRLAGLNEQFF
D: TRBD2
J: TRBJ2-1
V: TRBV27
size: .

DNA: TGTGCCAGCAGCTTAGGTCAAGCGGGGACAGGATCCTACGAGCAGTACTTC
CDR3: CASSLGQAGTGSYEQYF
D: .
J: TRBJ2-7
V: TRBV7-2
size: .

DNA: TGTGCCAGCAGCCATGGGACTAGCGGGAGTTTTTCCTACGAGCAGTACTTC
CDR3: CASSHGTSGSFSYEQYF
D: TRBD2
J: TRBJ2-7
V: TRBV5-5
size: .

DNA: TGTGCCAGCTCACCTTTAGGGGAAGGCTACACCTTC
CDR3: CASSPLGEGYTF
D: .
J: TRBJ1-2
V: TRBV18
size: .

DNA: TGTGCCAGCTCGGGAGGCATTGAAGCTTTCTTT
CDR3: CASSGGIEAFF
D: .
J: TRBJ1-1
V: TRBV6-5
size: few

DNA: TGCGCCAGCAGCCCCTTCACGGGAGGCTCGTACGAGCAGTACTTC
CDR3: CASSPFTGGSYEQYF
D: TRBD2
J: TRBJ2-7
V: TRBV5-1
size: .

DNA: TGTGCCAGCAGTGAAACTCCGGCCTACGAGCAGTACTTC
CDR3: CASSETPAYEQYF
D: .
J: TRBJ2-7
V: TRBV2
size: .